Following are 7 T cell receptor beta chains from one sample sequenced in a study of beta chain features in type 1 diabetes (dated 2018 in TCRdb). Library creation used the immunoSEQ multiplex PCR assay. The High Capacity cDNA Reverse Transcription Kit was used to reverse transcribe all of the isolated RNA, meaning that expressed TCRB transcripts were what got sequenced. Here the immuneACCESS table is served through TCRdb, limited to in-frame sequences with V and J called. Missing clones are a known gap in these copies; in checked studies unresolved V genes cover under half, and the rest lacks a known reason. Here the sample has 150,000 or so clones; roughly 11% occur a single time. Roughly 1.9% of the sample goes to the ten largest clones. The sequenced sample was central memory CD4+ T cells from blood. The receptors were gathered from a man between 18 and 29 years old in good health.

This clone showed up many times. This chain links TRBV14 with TRBJ2-7; D is uncertain. Germline assignment: CDR1 SGHDN and CDR2 FVKESK. The CDR3 is made up of 12 amino acids. V was cut by 4 bases and J by 5 bases, with 9 bases left in between. In DNA, the CDR3 is TGTGCCAGCAGCCCCGGAAGAAACGAGCAGTACTTC. Protein: CASSPGRNEQYF.

This clone has a handful of counts. This CDR3 is CASSGVLGSTQYF. In nucleotides, the CDR3 is TGTGCCAGCAGCGGGGTCCTGGGCAGTACGCAGTATTTT. The chain couples TRBV9 to TRBJ2-3; no clear D. Germline values: CDR1 SGDLS, CDR2 YYNGEE. The CDR3 is 13 amino acids. The V gene lost 3 bases and the J gene lost 8 bases, with 13 bases spanning the gap. Full variable domain (outside the CDR3, taken from reference TRBV9 and TRBJ2-3): DSGVTQTPKHLITATGQRVTLRCSPRSGDLSVYWYQQSLDQGLQFLIQYYNGEERAKGNILERFSAQQFPDLHSELNLSSLELGDSALYFCASSGVLGSTQYFGPGTRLTVL.

This clone was detected only a few times. This chain connects TRBV9 to TRBJ2-6; no definite D call. V lost 1 base to trimming and J lost 12 bases, with 11 bases between them. This CDR3 spans 13 amino acids. CDR1 and CDR2 from the germline V gene are SGDLS and YYNGEE. The CDR3 DNA follows: TGTGCCAGCAGCGTATTGACAATGGGCGTCCTGACTTTC. Its protein product is CASSVLTMGVLTF.

The chain has TRBV4-2 and TRBJ1-1; 9 nucleotides align to TRBD1. Per the germline V gene, CDR1 is LGHNA and CDR2 is YNFKEQ. The CDR3 has 15 residues. The V segment lost 4 bases and the J segment 4 bases; nucleotides outside the gene matches: 7. The DNA of the CDR3 is TGTGCCAGCAGCCTGGGGACAGGGTTGGGCACTGAAGCTTTCTTT. This translates into CASSLGTGLGTEAFF.

This clone was seen a handful of times. This chain links TRBV29-1 with TRBJ2-3; 9 nucleotides align to TRBD2. V shed 3 bases, J shed 1 base, and the junction held 5 bases outside the gene matches. Germline CDR1 SQVTM, CDR2 ANQGSEA. This CDR3 region has 15 residues. CDR3 sequence (DNA): TGCAGCGTTGACGGCGGGAGGGGGGGCACAGATACGCAGTATTTT. This codes for CSVDGGRGGTDTQYF.

This clone was seen a handful of times. V and J are TRBV9 and TRBJ1-6; the match to TRBD1 covers 11 bases. The length of the CDR3 is 15 residues. Trimming cost V 4 bases and J 10 bases; bases outside gene matches: 7. CDR1 SGDLS and CDR2 YYNGEE come from the germline V gene. The CDR3, as DNA: TGTGCCAGCAGCCCCAGGACAGGGGGCATCTCACCCCTCCACTTT. Encoded protein: CASSPRTGGISPLHF.

The J gene is TRBJ2-5, the V gene TRBV14, with 8 bases lining up with TRBD2. CDR3 length equals 16 residues. Germline V lookup: CDR1 SGHDN, CDR2 FVKESK. V shed 4 bases, J shed 1 base, and the junction held 8 bases outside the gene matches. As DNA, the CDR3 is TGTGCCAGCAGCCCCCTGGGAGGGACTAGCCAAGAGACCCAGTACTTC. Translation: CASSPLGGTSQETQYF. The entire variable domain, with the rest obtained from reference TRBV14 and TRBJ2-5, is as follows: EAGVTQFPSHSVIEKGQTVTLRCDPISGHDNLYWYRRVMGKEIKFLLHFVKESKQDESGMPNNRFLAERTGGTYSTLKVQPAELEDSGVYFCASSPLGGTSQETQYFGPGTRLLVL.